This T cell receptor beta chain appears in the sequencing data of a study of blood T cell repertoires in COVID-19. For the study at large: COVID-19 samples, acute and convalescent, were from the United States, Italy and Spain.

Sequenced by immunoSEQ multiplex PCR; TCRdb stores in-frame clones only, minus some. The data show approximately 160,000 clones, around 80% seen once. Enrolled through a virtual design, the participants were between roughly 18 and 90 years of age and came from around 25 US areas. Recovery meant two consecutive negative NP/OP PCR tests, professional clearance, or resolved symptoms. The sequence was obtained from a man in his fifties who had recovered from COVID-19. Sequenced input: PBMCs or T cells enriched from blood (not recorded which).

This chain's CDR3 is CSARKEAQQFF. Here the CDR3 DNA reads TGCAGTGCTAGAAAGGAGGCCCAGCAGTTCTTC. The chain uses TRBV20-1 and TRBJ2-1; the D gene is possibly TRBD2 (5 bases). V was pared by 2 bases and J by 11 bases, with 10 bases between. This CDR3 has 11 residues. Germline CDR1 and CDR2: DFQATT and SNEGSKA (reference sequence).